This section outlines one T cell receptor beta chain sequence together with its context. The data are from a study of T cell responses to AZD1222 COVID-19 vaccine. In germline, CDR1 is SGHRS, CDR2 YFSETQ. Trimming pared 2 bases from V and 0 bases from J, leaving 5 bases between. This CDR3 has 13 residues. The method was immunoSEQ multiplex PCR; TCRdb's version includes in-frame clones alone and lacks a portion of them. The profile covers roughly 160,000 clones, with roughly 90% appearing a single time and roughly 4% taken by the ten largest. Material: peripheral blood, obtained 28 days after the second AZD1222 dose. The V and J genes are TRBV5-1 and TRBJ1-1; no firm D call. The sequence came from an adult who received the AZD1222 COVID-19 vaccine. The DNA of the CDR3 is TGCGCCAGCAGCTTCGACATGAACACTGAAGCTTTCTTT. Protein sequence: CASSFDMNTEAFF.